This record covers a single TCR beta chain. Antigen: not known. The junction does not match germline at one end; this may be a read error. These data are taken from a study of tumor-infiltrating lymphocytes in primary liver carcinoma. The wider study: Spanning 4.2 to 10 cm, the tumors were T1-T3 N0M0. Study observations and caveats: Because of bulk unsorted sampling, CD4+ and CD8+ repertoires were not subjected to comparison.

The blood RNA (from unsorted whole blood) was obtained, and germline DNA was also extracted. The template, approximately 500 ng total RNA, yielded TCR beta cDNA made with a constant-region primer. Slightly modified ARM-PCR, run as three nested multiplex PCR rounds, produced the TCR beta libraries. Investigators reported that the first two PCR rounds, at 10 to 11 cycles each, used TRBV1-TRBV30 forward primers with a C-beta reverse primer. One entry per CDR3 protein results from TCRdb running MiXCR on the multiplex PCR reads. The sample includes 310,000 or so distinct CDR3 sequences, 58% seen only once; the top ten take about 18%. The CDR3 consists of 16 residues. CDR1 and CDR2 (germline): SGHAT, FQNNGV.

This TCR was sampled from a woman aged 25 to 39 with primary liver carcinoma and hepatitis B virus infection. The sequenced sample was peripheral blood. This chain connects TRBV11-2 to TRBJ2-4, with D hard to call. The CDR3 loop reads CTSSLKLSPPENIQYF. The CDR3, as DNA: TGTACCAGCAGCTTGAAGTTGTCCCCCCCTGAAAACATTCAGTACTTC.